This TCR beta chain was sequenced during a study of blood T cells in healthy people across ages. Primed by a sample-barcoded 5' primer and a J-beta primer mix, a second PCR proceeded for 7 to 11 cycles. TCRdb re-called the 5' RACE reads through MiXCR, storing one row per CDR3 protein. Here the sample spans some 1.4 million distinct CDR3 sequences, roughly 40% being singletons. In regard to this clonotype: The target antigen is unknown.

Study-wide points: It was not possible, with unsorted PBMCs, to conclusively compare naive and antigen-experienced cells.

The germline CDR1 and CDR2 sequences are SGHRS and YFSETQ. The germline V and J ends were trimmed by 0 bases and 4 bases, with 12 bases remaining between them. This CDR3 has 15 residues. V and J are TRBV5-1 and TRBJ2-3; D might be TRBD1 (5 bases). The sequence was collected from a woman aged 18-30 years in good health. Sequenced input: blood. CDR3 bases: TGCGCCAGCAGCTTGGCCCAGGGCGGCGCAGATACGCAGTATTTT. It encodes CASSLAQGGADTQYF.